This T cell receptor beta chain was found in a study of blood T cell repertoires in COVID-19. From germline, CDR1 is KGHSH and CDR2 LQKENI. The CDR3 has 13 residues. With 6 bases removed from V and 0 bases from J, the gap between germline ends came to 9 bases. Sequencing was performed with immunoSEQ multiplex PCR; in TCRdb, only in-frame clones are kept and a portion is missing. The sample gives 250,000 to 300,000 clones, approximately 89% of which show up once; approximately 2.1% is in the top ten. Source material: peripheral blood. The rearrangement joins TRBV18 to TRBJ2-7, with D uncertain. This receptor was taken from a woman under 40 with COVID-19, enrolled during active disease. CDR3 sequence reads: CASSPSVSYEQYF. The CDR3 nucleotides are TGTGCCAGCTCCCCTTCCGTCTCCTACGAGCAGTACTTC.